This record looks at one T cell receptor beta chain sequence and its context. Its antigen is still unknown. This CDR3 spans 14 amino acids. The V end was cut by 7 bases, the J end by 4 bases, with 16 bases between. Germline V CDR1 and CDR2: MDHEN, SYDVKM. Clones were sequenced by immunoSEQ multiplex PCR, and TCRdb holds only the in-frame ones, with some missing. The sample has about 550,000 clones; nearly 97% are singletons. These data belong to a study of shared clonotypes between healthy human individuals. Study conclusions and caveats: Naive subsets typically showed greater estimated richness than memory subsets. Limited genetic and exposure-history diversity came from having few donors.

Naive CD8 cells lacked CD45RO, underwent positive selection for CCR7 and left out terminally differentiated effector memory CD45RA+ cells. This rearrangement joins TRBV28 to TRBJ2-5; possible D gene TRBD2, 5 bases. Sequenced sample: naive CD8+ T cells sorted from blood. The source of this sequence is a young woman in good health. CDR3: CASKAGFSRETQYF. CDR3 sequence (DNA): TGTGCCAGCAAGGCGGGTTTTAGCCGAGAGACCCAGTACTTC.